This entry lists 28 T cell receptor beta chains sequenced from one sample in a study of cytomegalovirus exposure and HLA in healthy donors. Both 60 Vbeta primers and 13 Jbeta primers went into the PCR. The repertoire was sequenced with immunoSEQ multiplex PCR; TCRdb's copy has only in-frame clones and lacks some. This repertoire shows roughly 150,000 clones, 66% found once; its top ten account for approximately 1.7%. The sample comprised PBMCs. All receptors derive from a human donor in good health.

The chain links TRBV25-1 to TRBJ1-5, with D uncertain. Germline CDR1 and CDR2: MGHDK and SYGVNS. V was clipped by 3 bases and J by 7 bases, with 13 bases between them. This CDR3 spans 14 amino acids. The CDR3 sequence: CASSDPGVGQPQHF. Here the CDR3 DNA reads TGTGCCAGCAGTGATCCCGGGGTGGGACAGCCCCAGCATTTT.

This clone has only a few counts. V gene TRBV7-9 combines with J gene TRBJ2-7; TRBD1 agrees at 9 bases. The CDR3 length is 15 residues. The germline gives CDR1 SEHNR, CDR2 FQNEAQ (reference sequence). Unmatched junction bases numbered 5, after V lost 1 base and J lost 4 bases. The CDR3 loop is CASSLVGTGPYEQYF. In nucleotides, the CDR3 is TGTGCCAGCAGCTTAGTCGGGACAGGGCCTTACGAGCAGTACTTC.

The chain uses TRBV5-4 and TRBJ2-5; 13 nucleotides match TRBD2. With V trimmed by 3 bases and J by 3 bases, 2 bases remained unmatched. The germline CDR1 and CDR2 sequences are SGHNT and YYREEE (reference sequence). The CDR3 is 15 amino acids. The CDR3: CASSSGTSGKETQYF. The DNA for the CDR3 is TGTGCCAGCAGCTCCGGGACTAGCGGGAAAGAGACCCAGTACTTC. Full variable domain (missing parts from reference TRBV5-4 and TRBJ2-5): ETGVTQSPTHLIKTRGQQVTLRCSSQSGHNTVSWYQQALGQGPQFIFQYYREEENGRGNFPPRFSGLQFPNYSSELNVNALELDDSALYLCASSSGTSGKETQYFGPGTRLLVL.

On this clone itself: The sample holds other DNA sequences that translate to the same CDR3. The CDR3 is CASSFGQMNTEAFF. DNA of the CDR3: TGCGCCAGCAGCTTTGGGCAGATGAACACTGAAGCTTTCTTT. V usage is TRBV5-1 and J usage is TRBJ1-1; D unresolved. Per the germline V gene, CDR1 is SGHRS and CDR2 is YFSETQ. The CDR3 covers 14 residues. The V and J ends lost 2 bases and 0 bases respectively, with 8 bases between them.

The chain combines TRBV28 with TRBJ2-5, with 8 bases matching TRBD2. CDR3 length: 16 amino acids. The junction had 11 bases not matched to a gene; V was cut back by 5 bases and J by 3 bases. Germline V gives CDR1 MDHEN, CDR2 SYDVKM. CDR3 amino acids: CASSRRGGGPEETQYF. In nucleotides, the CDR3 is TGTGCCAGCAGTAGACGGGGGGGAGGGCCGGAAGAGACCCAGTACTTC.

J is TRBJ2-2 and V is TRBV5-5; 9 positions match TRBD1. Germline CDR1 is SGHKS and CDR2 is YYEKEE (reference sequence). The V segment lost 3 bases and the J segment 5 bases; nucleotides outside the gene matches: 8. CDR3 length: 16 amino acids. The CDR3 loop reads CASSSPGQGITGELFF. In DNA, the CDR3 is TGTGCCAGCAGCTCCCCGGGACAGGGAATAACCGGGGAGCTGTTTTTT.

This rearrangement joins TRBV7-8 to TRBJ2-1, with 10 bases aligning to TRBD1. J was trimmed by 4 bases and V by 8 bases; bases with no gene match: 5. CDR1 and CDR2 (germline): SGHVS, FQNEAQ. The CDR3 is 14 amino acids. The DNA for the CDR3 is TGTGCCAGCTGTAGGGACAGGGGATACAATGAGCAGTTCTTC. Protein: CASCRDRGYNEQFF. Together with reference TRBV7-8 and TRBJ2-1, the CDR3 gives the full variable domain: GAGVSQSPRYKVAKRGQDVALRCDPISGHVSLFWYQQALGQGPEFLTYFQNEAQLDKSGLPSDRFFAERPEGSVSTLKIQRTQQEDSAVYLCASCRDRGYNEQFFGPGTRLTVL.

This chain uses TRBV28 with TRBJ1-5; D possibly corresponds to TRBD1 (5 bases). The CDR3 covers 16 residues. From germline, CDR1 is MDHEN and CDR2 SYDVKM. V lost 5 bases to trimming and J lost 2 bases, with 16 bases between them. The CDR3 reads CASSHLARVGNQPQHF. CDR3 bases: TGTGCCAGCAGTCACCTCGCCAGGGTGGGCAATCAGCCCCAGCATTTT.

The V call is TRBV15, the J call TRBJ1-5; D is unresolved. The CDR3 contains 12 residues. Germline lookup yields CDR1 LNHNV and CDR2 YYDKDF (reference sequence). The V end lost 0 bases, the J end lost 6 bases, and 3 bases lay between the germline ends. CDR3 in amino acids: CATSRDRQPQHF. CDR3 DNA: TGTGCCACCAGCAGAGACCGTCAGCCCCAGCATTTT.

There are a few counts of this clone. The CDR3 DNA reads as TGTGCCAGCAGCTCAGGGTGGGGCGGGGAGCTGTTTTTT. Amino acids: CASSSGWGGELFF. The V and J genes are TRBV6-5 and TRBJ2-2; a weak D match, TRBD1 (5 bases). Trimming stripped 6 bases from V and 7 bases from J, with 12 bases between. The CDR3 covers 13 residues. CDR1 and CDR2 from the germline V gene are MNHEY and SVGAGI.

V usage is TRBV9 and J usage is TRBJ2-1; 10 positions match TRBD2. This CDR3 spans 16 amino acids. CDR1 SGDLS and CDR2 YYNGEE come from the germline V gene. J gave up 8 bases and V 0 bases, and 8 bases lay outside the gene matches. The CDR3 protein is CASSVGSSGSVDEQFF. The DNA of the CDR3 is TGTGCCAGCAGCGTAGGGTCTAGCGGGAGTGTGGATGAGCAGTTCTTC.

This rearrangement joins TRBV18 to TRBJ2-3; 8 bases map to TRBD2. This CDR3 is built from 16 residues. V lost 1 base, J lost 3 bases, and 6 bases stayed unmatched. Germline V gives CDR1 KGHSH, CDR2 LQKENI. The CDR3 protein is CASSPLSGSGTDTQYF. CDR3 DNA sequence: TGTGCCAGCTCACCACTCAGCGGGAGTGGTACAGATACGCAGTATTTT.

The J gene is TRBJ2-3, the V gene TRBV6-1; 13 bases match TRBD2. This CDR3 is 15 amino acids long. Trimming removed 6 bases from V and 4 bases from J; junction bases left unmatched: 4. Germline CDR1 MNHNS, CDR2 SASEGT. The CDR3 sequence: CASRVTSGRPDTQYF. For the CDR3, the DNA is TGTGCCAGCAGGGTGACTAGCGGGAGGCCAGATACGCAGTATTTT.

V and J are TRBV29-1 and TRBJ2-3, with a weak D call TRBD1 (5 bases). The CDR3 spans 14 residues. Trimming took off 2 bases at V and 4 bases at J, with 13 bases between the two ends. CDR1 is SQVTM and CDR2 is ANQGSEA in the germline V gene. For the CDR3, the DNA is TGCAGCGTTGAATTGGTCAGGGAAGCAGATACGCAGTATTTT. It is translated as CSVELVREADTQYF.

This sequence joins TRBV18 and TRBJ2-5, with 7 bases that match TRBD1. The CDR3 sequence is 15 residues long. CDR1 is KGHSH, CDR2 LQKENI, per germline. V gave up 3 bases and J gave up 5 bases; unmatched junction bases: 9. CDR3 loop: CASSPGQVGWETQYF. The DNA of the CDR3 is TGTGCCAGCTCACCCGGACAGGTTGGATGGGAGACCCAGTACTTC.

The chain uses TRBV9 and TRBJ1-1; 8 positions agree with TRBD1. The germline V gene has CDR1 SGDLS and CDR2 YYNGEE. The CDR3 loop spans 16 amino acids. Losses at the gene ends were 5 bases for V and 1 base for J; bases not matched to a gene: 10. The CDR3 DNA reads TGTGCCAGCAGACCAGGACAGGGCGCACCGAACACTGAAGCTTTCTTT. Translation: CASRPGQGAPNTEAFF.

The rearrangement links TRBV27 to TRBJ1-1, with a weak D call TRBD1 (5 bases). Trimming removed 6 bases at V and 6 bases at J, with 17 bases between. The CDR3 is 14 amino acids. Germline loops: CDR1 MNHEY, CDR2 SMNVEV (reference sequence). The CDR3 is CASSPTRQGAEAFF. In nucleotides, the CDR3 is TGTGCCAGCAGCCCCACCCGGCAGGGCGCTGAAGCTTTCTTT.

The chain employs TRBV10-2 and TRBJ2-7, with D hard to call. The CDR3 is 12 amino acids. The V and J ends lost 5 bases and 1 base respectively, with 6 bases between them. Germline V gene data show CDR1 as WSHSY and CDR2 as SAAADI. The chain's CDR3 is CASSSASYEQYF. CDR3 DNA sequence: TGCGCCAGCAGTTCAGCGTCCTACGAGCAGTACTTC.

The rearrangement joins TRBV19 to TRBJ1-6, with D perhaps matching TRBD1 (5 bases). Germline values: CDR1 LNHDA, CDR2 SQIVND (reference sequence). CDR3 length: 17 amino acids. V was shortened by 9 bases and J by 7 bases, with 25 bases between the two germline ends. Here the CDR3 reads CASKSNRGGGTNSPLHF. CDR3 sequence (DNA): TGTGCCAGCAAAAGCAACAGAGGCGGGGGGACGAATTCACCCCTCCACTTT.

The chain has TRBV10-3 and TRBJ2-7, with D unresolved. Trimming took 4 bases from V and 4 from J, leaving 5 bases between them. Per germline, CDR1 ENHRY and CDR2 SYGVKD. This CDR3 is 11 amino acids long. CDR3 sequence reads: CAISARYEQYF. The CDR3 nucleotides are TGTGCCATCAGTGCGAGATACGAGCAGTACTTC.

This chain uses TRBV7-9 with TRBJ2-2; 7 bases fit TRBD2. Germline CDR1 is SEHNR and CDR2 is FQNEAQ (reference sequence). CDR3 size: 15 residues. The junction had 8 bases not matched to a gene; V was cut back by 5 bases and J by 5 bases. The CDR3 reads CASSTRLARTGELFF. The DNA for the CDR3 is TGTGCCAGCAGCACCCGACTAGCAAGGACCGGGGAGCTGTTTTTT.

Of note for this clone: The sample carries other DNA sequences with the same CDR3. V is TRBV5-1 and J is TRBJ2-5, with TRBD2 identical over 7 bases. In germline, CDR1 is SGHRS, CDR2 YFSETQ. Trimming took 0 bases from V and 2 from J; bases not matched to a gene: 1. This CDR3 region has 14 residues. This CDR3 is CASSLGGSQETQYF. DNA of the CDR3: TGCGCCAGCAGCTTGGGCGGGAGTCAAGAGACCCAGTACTTC.

This clone has more than one count but fewer than ten. V is TRBV7-8 and J is TRBJ2-7; no clear D gene. CDR3 size: 13 residues. Trimming stripped 2 bases from V and 7 bases from J, with 12 bases between. CDR1 is SGHVS, CDR2 FQNEAQ, per germline. CDR3 nucleotides: TGTGCCAGCAGCTTAATCGCCCTACGGGAGCAGTACTTC. Protein product: CASSLIALREQYF.

This clone was seen only a few times. This chain connects TRBV7-2 to TRBJ2-7, with D unresolved. The germline CDR1 and CDR2 sequences are SGHTA and FQGNSA. V lost 5 bases and J 2 bases, leaving 10 bases between the germline ends. This CDR3 contains 13 residues. CDR3: CASSRSETYEQYF. The CDR3, as DNA: TGTGCCAGCAGCCGCAGCGAGACCTACGAGCAGTACTTC. The full variable domain, in which reference TRBV7-2 and TRBJ2-7 provide the parts outside the CDR3, is GAGVSQSPSNKVTEKGKDVELRCDPISGHTALYWYRQSLGQGLEFLIYFQGNSAPDKSGLPSDRFSAERTGGSVSTLTIQRTQQEDSAVYLCASSRSETYEQYFGPGTRLTVT.

The rearrangement links TRBV29-1 to TRBJ2-5; 8 bases are a match to TRBD2. The J call is in doubt because the DNA end fits TRBJ2-7 better. The V gene's germline CDR1 is SQVTM and CDR2 ANQGSEA. The CDR3 runs 13 residues. CDR3 in DNA: TGCAGCGTTGTGTCACTAGCGGCCTACGAGCAGTACTTC. Its translation is CSVVSLAAYEQYF.

The chain employs TRBV6-5 and TRBJ2-5; no reliable D call. V was shortened by 6 bases and J by 5 bases, with 10 bases between the two germline ends. The CDR3 covers 12 residues. Per germline, CDR1 MNHEY and CDR2 SVGAGI. The CDR3 DNA sequence: TGTGCCAGCAGGGCCTCTAGGGAGACCCAGTACTTC. It translates to CASRASRETQYF.

Comments on this clone: The sample contains more than one DNA sequence encoding this CDR3. The rearrangement links TRBV5-1 to TRBJ2-7, with unresolved D. The CDR3 totals 11 residues. The germline V gene has CDR1 SGHRS and CDR2 YFSETQ. Trimming stripped 3 bases from V and 2 bases from J, with 3 bases between. The CDR3 reads CASSSTYEQYF. In DNA, the CDR3 is TGCGCCAGCAGCTCCACCTACGAGCAGTACTTC.

The rearrangement joins TRBV10-3 to TRBJ2-3, with D possibly matching TRBD2 (6 bases). Trimming took 3 bases from V and 4 from J, leaving 8 bases between them. Germline V lookup: CDR1 ENHRY, CDR2 SYGVKD. This CDR3 region has 13 residues. CDR3 in amino acids: CAISDAGPDTQYF. CDR3 DNA sequence: TGTGCCATCAGTGACGCGGGACCAGATACGCAGTATTTT.